These T cell receptor beta chains were read from a single sample in a study of CD8 T cells in Susac syndrome. TCRdb used MiXCR to reprocess the immunoSEQ multiplex PCR reads, holding one entry per CDR3 protein. Found here are 150,000 to 200,000 distinct CDR3 sequences, around 94% of them singletons; the top ten hold 0.14%. Material: CD4+ T cells from PBMCs. These receptors were obtained from a human donor in good health. Each CDR3 is given with its conserved first and last residue. A D gene is named only where the DNA matches it firmly. Rows give clone size only sometimes, using once, few, many, or a class for an expanded clone.

.,.,TRBV7-2,15,TRBJ2-3,TGTGCCAGCAGTTACCTGGGGGGAAGCACAGATACGCAGTATTTT,CASSYLGGSTDTQYF
.,once,TRBV29-1,12,TRBJ2-1,TGCAGCGTTGGGCGGGTACGGAATGAGCAGTTCTTC,CSVGRVRNEQFF
.,once,TRBV7-9,15,TRBJ1-5,TGTGCCAGCAGCTTAGGGGGGGCGCGTGGTCAGCCCCAGCATTTT,CASSLGGARGQPQHF
.,.,TRBV6-5,13,TRBJ1-1,TGTGCCAGCACCGGGGCGGGGAACACTGAAGCTTTCTTT,CASTGAGNTEAFF
.,.,TRBV23-1,15,TRBJ1-1,TGCGCCAGCAGTCAGCCTCTCCCTGCGAACACTGAAGCTTTCTTT,CASSQPLPANTEAFF
.,.,TRBV5-4,16,TRBJ2-2,TGTGCCAGCAGCTTGGGACTAGTGTCTAGCACCGGGGAGCTGTTTTTT,CASSLGLVSSTGELFF
.,.,TRBV20-1,13,TRBJ1-5,TGCAGTGCTAGATGGGGGGTTGATCAGCCCCAGCATTTT,CSARWGVDQPQHF
.,.,TRBV5-1,14,TRBJ1-1,TGCGCCAGCAGCTTGCTGGGGGCGAACACTGAAGCTTTCTTT,CASSLLGANTEAFF
TRBD1,once,TRBV30,13,TRBJ1-2,TGTGCCTGGAGCAGACAGGGGTTATATGGCTACACCTTC,CAWSRQGLYGYTF
TRBD1,.,TRBV27,18,TRBJ2-7,TGTGCCAGCAGCCCCGGACAGGGTTGGAGGGGGAGCTCCTACGAGCAGTACTTC,CASSPGQGWRGSSYEQYF
TRBD2,.,TRBV24-1,18,TRBJ2-2,TGTGCCACCAGTTCGGGACTAGTTGGTCTCGGGTACACCGGGGAGCTGTTTTTT,CATSSGLVGLGYTGELFF
.,.,TRBV5-1,15,TRBJ2-3,TGCGCCAGCAGCCCCGGGACAATGAGCACAGATACGCAGTATTTT,CASSPGTMSTDTQYF
.,few,TRBV4-1,12,TRBJ1-4,TGCGCCAGCAGCCAACCTTACGAAAAACTGTTTTTT,CASSQPYEKLFF
.,.,TRBV7-2,14,TRBJ2-1,TGTGCCAGCAGCTACCGTCAACCTACAGGGGAGCAGTTCTTC,CASSYRQPTGEQFF
.,.,TRBV29-1,11,TRBJ2-7,TGCAGCGTGATAGGGGGGTACGAGCAGTACTTC,CSVIGGYEQYF
.,.,TRBV11-2,13,TRBJ2-3,TGTGCCAGCAGCTTAGAGGGGGGAGATACGCAGTATTTT,CASSLEGGDTQYF
.,.,TRBV28,12,TRBJ1-2,TGTGCCACCGAGACAACTAACTATGGCTACACCTTC,CATETTNYGYTF
TRBD1,once,TRBV20-1,13,TRBJ2-4,TGCAGTGCTAGAGAGGACAGGACGGCCATTCAGTACTTC,CSAREDRTAIQYF
.,.,TRBV6-1,14,TRBJ2-5,TGTGCCAGCAGTGAACAATCGGTTCAAGAGACCCAGTACTTC,CASSEQSVQETQYF
.,.,TRBV10-3,12,TRBJ2-1,TGTGCCATCCGCGGCAGTTCCAATGAGCAGTTCTTC,CAIRGSSNEQFF
.,.,TRBV15,12,TRBJ1-2,TGTGCCACCAGTTGGAACGATAGGGGCTACACCTTC,CATSWNDRGYTF
TRBD1,.,TRBV29-1,12,TRBJ1-2,TGCAGCGCCACCGGGACAGCCTATGGCTACACCTTC,CSATGTAYGYTF
.,.,TRBV9,14,TRBJ1-2,TGTGCCAGCAGCACTTCCAGCAGAAACTATGGCTACACCTTC,CASSTSSRNYGYTF
.,once,TRBV6-2/TRBV6-3,14,TRBJ1-2,TGTGCCAGCAGTTTTACAAGAGCGAACTATGGCTACACCTTC,CASSFTRANYGYTF
TRBD2,.,TRBV20-1,15,TRBJ2-5,TGCAGTGCTAGAGATCTAGCGGGGGGGCACGAGACCCAGTACTTC,CSARDLAGGHETQYF
.,.,TRBV5-1,15,TRBJ2-5,TGCGCCAGCAGCATCCGGGACAAGGATCAAGAGACCCAGTACTTC,CASSIRDKDQETQYF
.,.,TRBV9,13,TRBJ2-1,TGTGCCAGCAGCGTAGCTTCCTACAATGAGCAGTTCTTC,CASSVASYNEQFF
.,.,TRBV18,12,TRBJ2-3,TGTGCCAGCTCACCACCGTCGAGGAATCAGTATTTT,CASSPPSRNQYF
TRBD1,.,TRBV5-6,15,TRBJ1-6,TGTGCCAGCAGCTGGGGGACAGGGGAAGGAAGACCCCTCCACTTT,CASSWGTGEGRPLHF
.,.,TRBV7-8,14,TRBJ2-5,TGTGCCAGCAGCTTAGGGTATGCACAAGAGACCCAGTACTTC,CASSLGYAQETQYF
.,.,TRBV29-1,13,TRBJ1-5,TGCAGCGTTGGGAGAGGGGACAATCAGCCCCAGCATTTT,CSVGRGDNQPQHF
.,.,TRBV5-4,16,TRBJ1-2,TGTGCCAGCAGCTTGGCCCCCGACAGCGCTAACTATGGCTACACCTTC,CASSLAPDSANYGYTF
.,.,TRBV25-1,14,TRBJ2-1,TGTGCCACCACGCCGGGACAATCATACAATGAGCAGTTCTTC,CATTPGQSYNEQFF
TRBD2,.,TRBV3-1,14,TRBJ2-7,TGTGCCAGCAGCCCAACGGGGGGGACCTACGAGCAGTACTTC,CASSPTGGTYEQYF
.,.,TRBV29-1,11,TRBJ2-3,TGCAGCGTCCCTCTAGCAGATACGCAGTATTTT,CSVPLADTQYF
.,.,TRBV5-1,15,TRBJ2-5,TGCGCCAGCAGCTTGGGGCAGGCGCTGGGGGAGACCCAGTACTTC,CASSLGQALGETQYF
TRBD1,.,TRBV28,15,TRBJ2-7,TGTGCCAGCAGTCCGACAGGGGGCGTCTCCTACGAGCAGTACTTC,CASSPTGGVSYEQYF
.,.,TRBV12-3/TRBV12-4,12,TRBJ2-1,TGTGCCAGCAGTCCCAGAATCGGTGAGCAGTTCTTC,CASSPRIGEQFF
.,.,TRBV20-1,14,TRBJ1-6,TGCAGTGCTAGGGGGGTTTGGGATAATTCACCCCTCCACTTT,CSARGVWDNSPLHF